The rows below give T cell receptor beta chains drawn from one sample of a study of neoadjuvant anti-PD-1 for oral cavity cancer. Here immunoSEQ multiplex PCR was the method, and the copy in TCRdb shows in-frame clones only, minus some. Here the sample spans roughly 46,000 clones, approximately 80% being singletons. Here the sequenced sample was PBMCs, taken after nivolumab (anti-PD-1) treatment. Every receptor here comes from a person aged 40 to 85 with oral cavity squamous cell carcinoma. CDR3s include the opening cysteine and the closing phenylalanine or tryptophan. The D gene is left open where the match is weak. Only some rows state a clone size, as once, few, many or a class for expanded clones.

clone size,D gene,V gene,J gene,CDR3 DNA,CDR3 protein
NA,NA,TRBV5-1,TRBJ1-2,TGCGCCAGCAGTTCCGACCCGGGCCCTTATGGCTACACCTTC,CASSSDPGPYGYTF
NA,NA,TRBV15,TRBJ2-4,TGTGCCACCAGCAGAGATGTAGTACTAGCCAAAAACATTCAGTACTTC,CATSRDVVLAKNIQYF
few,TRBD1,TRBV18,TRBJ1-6,TGTGCCAGCTCACTTTTGACAGGGGGCGATTCACCCCTCCACTTT,CASSLLTGGDSPLHF
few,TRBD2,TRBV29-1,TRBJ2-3,TGCAGCACGAGCGGGACCAGCACAGATACGCAGTATTTT,CSTSGTSTDTQYF
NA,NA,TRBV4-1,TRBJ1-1,TGCGCCAGCAGCCATCTGGGCGCTGAAGCTTTCTTT,CASSHLGAEAFF
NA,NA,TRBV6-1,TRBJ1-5,TGTGCCAGCACCCGTGGGGAGCCCCAGCATTTT,CASTRGEPQHF
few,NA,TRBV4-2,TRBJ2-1,TGTGCCAGCAGCCAAGACGAGACGGGAACCCCCTACAATGAGCAGTTCTTC,CASSQDETGTPYNEQFF
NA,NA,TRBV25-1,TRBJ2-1,TGTGCCAGCCGGTTGACAGGCCCCTACAATGAGCAGTTCTTC,CASRLTGPYNEQFF
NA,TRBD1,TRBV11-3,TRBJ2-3,TGTGCCAGCAGCGCAAACAGGGGAGGCACAGATACGCAGTATTTT,CASSANRGGTDTQYF
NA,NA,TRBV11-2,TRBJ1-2,TGTGCCAGCAGCCTCCCGCAGGCAGGGGATGGCTACACCTTC,CASSLPQAGDGYTF
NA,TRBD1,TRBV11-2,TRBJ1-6,TGTGCCAGCAGCTCCACCTCAGGGACAGGGAATTCACCCCTCCACTTT,CASSSTSGTGNSPLHF
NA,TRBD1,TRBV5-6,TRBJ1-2,TGTGCCAGCAGCTTTGGGGACAGGTTTTATGGCTACACCTTC,CASSFGDRFYGYTF
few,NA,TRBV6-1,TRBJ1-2,TGTGCCTGCAGAGCCCCTAACTATGGCTACACCTTC,CACRAPNYGYTF
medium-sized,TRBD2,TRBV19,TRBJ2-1,TGTGCCAGTACCCCCCCTCTAGCGGGAGGGTTTGCTGAGCAGTTCTTC,CASTPPLAGGFAEQFF
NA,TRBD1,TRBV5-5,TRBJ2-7,TGTGCCAGCAGCTTCTCCGGGACAGCCTACGAGCAGTACTTC,CASSFSGTAYEQYF
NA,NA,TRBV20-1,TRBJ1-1,TGCAGTGTACCGGAGGGCTTATCGGCTTTCTTT,CSVPEGLSAFF
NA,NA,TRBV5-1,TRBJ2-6,TGCGCCTGCGGCTCGAGACAAAGATCGGAAGAGCGAGGGGCCAACGTCCTGACTTTC,CACGSRQRSEERGANVLTF
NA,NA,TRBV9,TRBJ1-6,TGTGCCAGCAGCTCCAGACAGGAGGGTTCACCCCTCCACTTT,CASSSRQEGSPLHF
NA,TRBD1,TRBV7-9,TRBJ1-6,TGTGCCAGCAGCGGACAGGGGGCACGATCACCCCTCCACTTT,CASSGQGARSPLHF
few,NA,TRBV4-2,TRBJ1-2,TGTGCCAGCAGCCAAGTACCGGAGGGCTACACCTTC,CASSQVPEGYTF
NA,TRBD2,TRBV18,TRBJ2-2,TGTGCCAGCTCACCCTTAGTAGCGGGGACCGGGGAGCTGTTTTTT,CASSPLVAGTGELFF
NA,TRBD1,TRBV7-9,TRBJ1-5,TGTGCCAGCAGCGGGGGACAGATTAATCAGCCCCAGCATTTT,CASSGGQINQPQHF
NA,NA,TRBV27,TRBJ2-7,TGTGCCAGCAGTTTGGAGGCCGCTAGCGTCTACGAGCAGTACTTC,CASSLEAASVYEQYF
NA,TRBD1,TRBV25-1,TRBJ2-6,TGTGCCAGCAGTTTCAGGACAGGGCCGTCTGGGGCCAACGTCCTGACTTTC,CASSFRTGPSGANVLTF
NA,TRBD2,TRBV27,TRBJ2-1,TGTGCCAGCACCCCACTAGCGGGAGGGTACAATGAGCAGTTCTTC,CASTPLAGGYNEQFF
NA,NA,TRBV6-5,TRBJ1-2,TGTGCCAGCAGGTACTCCTCTGCAGGACCTTATGGCTACACCTTC,CASRYSSAGPYGYTF
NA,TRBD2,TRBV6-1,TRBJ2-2,TGTGCCAGCAGTGAAGCAGCGCTAGCGGGAGGGACCGGGGAGCTGTTTTTT,CASSEAALAGGTGELFF
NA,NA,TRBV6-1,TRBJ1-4,TGTGCCAGCAGTGACCGACTTGCAACTAATGAAAAACTGTTTTTT,CASSDRLATNEKLFF
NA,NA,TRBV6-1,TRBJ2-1,TGTGCCAGCAGTGAAAGAGGAAATGAGCAGTTCTTC,CASSERGNEQFF
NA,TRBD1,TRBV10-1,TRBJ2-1,TGCGCCAGCAGTGGGGAAGTCCTCGGGACAGGGTATCGGTCTGCCTACAATGAGCAGTTCTTC,CASSGEVLGTGYRSAYNEQFF
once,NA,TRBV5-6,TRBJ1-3,TGTGCCAGCAGCTCTCGACGGACTCTGGGAAACACCATATATTTT,CASSSRRTLGNTIYF
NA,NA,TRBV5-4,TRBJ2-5,TGTGCCAGCAACTCGCGGTTGGGGGGAGGGGGAGAGACCCAGTACTTC,CASNSRLGGGGETQYF
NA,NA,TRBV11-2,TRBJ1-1,TGTGCCAGCAGCTTAGCCAGGGGCAGAACTGAAGCTTTCTTT,CASSLARGRTEAFF
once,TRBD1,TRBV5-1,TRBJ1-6,TGCGCCAGCTCCCGGGACAGGGCGAATTCACCCCTCCACTTT,CASSRDRANSPLHF
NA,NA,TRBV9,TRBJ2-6,TGTGCCAGCAGCGTAGAAGGGTCTGGGGCCAACGTCCTGACTTTC,CASSVEGSGANVLTF
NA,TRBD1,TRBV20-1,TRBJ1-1,TGCAGTGATGGAGGGGGCGCCGAAGCTTTCTTT,CSDGGGAEAFF
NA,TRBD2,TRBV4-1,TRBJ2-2,TGCGCCAGCAGCCAAGATCCGACTAGCAGCACCGGGGAGCTGTTTTTT,CASSQDPTSSTGELFF
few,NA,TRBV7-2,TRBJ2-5,TGTGCCAGCACGTACAGGGACCAAGAGACCCAGTACTTC,CASTYRDQETQYF
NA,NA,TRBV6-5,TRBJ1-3,TGTGCCAGTACTAAGGGGGGGCTCTCTGGAAACACCATATATTTT,CASTKGGLSGNTIYF
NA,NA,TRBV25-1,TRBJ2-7,TGTGCCAGCAGTTGGCGGGATGAGCAGTACTTC,CASSWRDEQYF
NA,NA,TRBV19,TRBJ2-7,TGTGCCAGTAGTATGAGGGCCACAGTCAGTTCCTACGAGCAGTACTTC,CASSMRATVSSYEQYF
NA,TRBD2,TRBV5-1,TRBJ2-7,TGCGCCAGCAGCGAAGGACTAGCGGGAGGGCAGCAGTACTTC,CASSEGLAGGQQYF
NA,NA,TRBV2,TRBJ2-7,TGTGCCAGCAGTGAACCTGAGGTCTACGAGCAGTACTTC,CASSEPEVYEQYF
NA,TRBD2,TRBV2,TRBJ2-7,TGTGCCAGCAGGAAACTAGCGGGAGGTCCCCACGAGCAGTACTTC,CASRKLAGGPHEQYF
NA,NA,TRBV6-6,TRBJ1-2,TGTGCCAGCAGTTACTTTCCGACAGGAGAGGATGGCTACACCTTC,CASSYFPTGEDGYTF
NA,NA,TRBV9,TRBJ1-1,TGTGCCAGCAGCGTAGTAGGGGGGTTCGAGCTGAACACTGAAGCTTTCTTT,CASSVVGGFELNTEAFF
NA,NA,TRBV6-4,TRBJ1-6,TGTGCCAGCAGACTCTTTGGATCCTATAATTCACCCCTCCACTTT,CASRLFGSYNSPLHF
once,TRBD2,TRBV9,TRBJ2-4,TGTGCCAGCAGCGTAGAAGGGATCGGGACTAGCGGGGGGTTAGCCAAAAACATTCAGTACTTC,CASSVEGIGTSGGLAKNIQYF